A selection of T cell receptor beta chains follows, all from one sample in a study of T cells in Graves' hyperthyroidism and ophthalmopathy. TCRdb itself ran the multiplex PCR reads through MiXCR, one entry per CDR3 protein. This sample yields 300,000 to 500,000 distinct CDR3 sequences, of which over 11% are seen a single time; 25% to 30% belongs to the top ten. Sequenced: blood. Receptor source: a man aged 45 to 65 with Graves' ophthalmopathy. Each CDR3 is given with its conserved first and last residue. D genes are given only for firm matches. Clone size is shown for a subset of rows, as once, few, many or a class of expanded clone.

abundance: many; j_gene: TRBJ2-7; d_gene: TRBD1; v_gene: TRBV11-2; CDR3aa: CASRTGYEQYF; CDR3nt: TGTGCCAGCAGGACAGGGTACGAGCAGTACTTC
abundance: few; j_gene: TRBJ2-3; d_gene: TRBD2; v_gene: TRBV19; CDR3aa: CASSLGGSFSTDTQYF; CDR3nt: TGTGCCAGTAGTCTAGGCGGGAGTTTCAGCACAGATACGCAGTATTTT
abundance: many; j_gene: TRBJ2-7; d_gene: TRBD1; v_gene: TRBV7-9; CDR3aa: CASSPHLQGAGEQYF; CDR3nt: TGTGCCAGCAGCCCCCATTTGCAGGGGGCGGGCGAGCAGTACTTC
abundance: many; j_gene: TRBJ2-1; d_gene: -; v_gene: TRBV3-1; CDR3aa: CASSQDRSWTHDEQFF; CDR3nt: TGTGCCAGCAGCCAAGATAGGAGTTGGACCCACGATGAGCAGTTCTTC
abundance: -; j_gene: TRBJ2-7; d_gene: -; v_gene: TRBV28; CDR3aa: CASSLFVSGVPHSYEQYF; CDR3nt: TGTGCCAGCAGTTTATTTGTGTCCGGGGTCCCCCACTCCTACGAGCAGTACTTC
abundance: many; j_gene: TRBJ2-7; d_gene: TRBD2; v_gene: TRBV20-1; CDR3aa: CSAGSGLSYEQYF; CDR3nt: TGCAGTGCTGGTAGCGGGCTCTCCTACGAGCAGTACTTC
abundance: many; j_gene: TRBJ1-3; d_gene: -; v_gene: TRBV30; CDR3aa: CAWDPSNIYSGNTIYF; CDR3nt: TGTGCCTGGGATCCATCGAATATCTACTCTGGAAACACCATATATTTT
abundance: many; j_gene: TRBJ2-5; d_gene: -; v_gene: TRBV5-1; CDR3aa: CASSSKQGPQETQYF; CDR3nt: TGCGCCAGCAGCTCTAAACAGGGTCCCCAAGAGACCCAGTACTTC
abundance: many; j_gene: TRBJ2-1; d_gene: TRBD2; v_gene: TRBV5-1; CDR3aa: CASSPQVLAANEQFF; CDR3nt: TGCGCCAGCAGCCCCCAGGTACTAGCGGCCAATGAGCAGTTCTTC
abundance: once; j_gene: TRBJ1-2; d_gene: TRBD1; v_gene: TRBV12-3/TRBV12-4; CDR3aa: CASRSYRGRENGYTF; CDR3nt: TGTGCCAGCAGATCCTACAGGGGGCGCGAAAATGGCTACACCTTC
abundance: many; j_gene: TRBJ2-7; d_gene: -; v_gene: TRBV5-6; CDR3aa: CASSLGRSYEQYF; CDR3nt: TGTGCCAGCAGCTTAGGCAGGTCCTACGAGCAGTACTTC
abundance: -; j_gene: TRBJ2-4; d_gene: -; v_gene: TRBV11-2; CDR3aa: CASSLGLGGVGAKNIQYF; CDR3nt: TGTGCCAGCAGCTTAGGATTAGGGGGAGTTGGTGCCAAAAACATTCAGTACTTC
abundance: many; j_gene: TRBJ2-2; d_gene: TRBD2; v_gene: TRBV28; CDR3aa: CASSSPWTSGSVNTGELFF; CDR3nt: TGTGCCAGCAGTTCCCCCTGGACTAGCGGGAGCGTGAACACCGGGGAGCTGTTTTTT
abundance: many; j_gene: TRBJ2-1; d_gene: -; v_gene: TRBV28; CDR3aa: CASSPLLYNEQFF; CDR3nt: TGTGCCAGCAGCCCCTTACTTTACAATGAGCAGTTCTTC
abundance: many; j_gene: TRBJ2-3; d_gene: -; v_gene: TRBV9; CDR3aa: CASSGWGTDTQYF; CDR3nt: TGTGCCAGCAGCGGTTGGGGGACAGATACGCAGTATTTT
abundance: many; j_gene: TRBJ2-3; d_gene: -; v_gene: TRBV11-2; CDR3aa: CASSLVPDTQYF; CDR3nt: TGTGCCAGCAGCTTAGTTCCAGATACGCAGTATTTT
abundance: many; j_gene: TRBJ2-5; d_gene: -; v_gene: TRBV12-3/TRBV12-4; CDR3aa: CASSFLGQETQYF; CDR3nt: TGTGCCAGCAGTTTTTTGGGCCAAGAGACCCAGTACTTC
abundance: few; j_gene: TRBJ2-1; d_gene: -; v_gene: TRBV5-1; CDR3aa: CASGVQGTANEQFF; CDR3nt: TGCGCCAGCGGTGTACAGGGGACTGCCAATGAGCAGTTCTTC
abundance: -; j_gene: TRBJ2-1; d_gene: TRBD2; v_gene: TRBV19; CDR3aa: CASTGGRAGVTEQFF; CDR3nt: TGTGCCAGTACTGGCGGGAGGGCCGGTGTCACTGAGCAGTTCTTC
abundance: -; j_gene: TRBJ2-2; d_gene: -; v_gene: TRBV6-1; CDR3aa: CASSADRLSTGELFF; CDR3nt: TGTGCCAGCAGCGCAGACCGGCTAAGCACCGGGGAGCTGTTTTTT
abundance: -; j_gene: TRBJ2-1; d_gene: TRBD2; v_gene: TRBV19; CDR3aa: CASSKEREYGEQFF; CDR3nt: TGTGCCAGTAGTAAGGAGCGGGAGTACGGTGAGCAGTTCTTC
abundance: many; j_gene: TRBJ2-7; d_gene: -; v_gene: TRBV20-1; CDR3aa: CSASSGHEQYF; CDR3nt: TGCAGTGCTAGCTCGGGCCACGAGCAGTACTTC
abundance: -; j_gene: TRBJ2-2; d_gene: -; v_gene: TRBV10-3; CDR3aa: CAISETNTGELFF; CDR3nt: TGTGCCATCAGTGAGACGAACACCGGGGAGCTGTTTTTT
abundance: few; j_gene: TRBJ1-2; d_gene: -; v_gene: TRBV28; CDR3aa: CASSAEYGYTF; CDR3nt: TGTGCCAGCAGTGCCGAGTATGGCTACACCTTC
abundance: many; j_gene: TRBJ1-1; d_gene: -; v_gene: TRBV12-3/TRBV12-4; CDR3aa: CASSHLGRGGTEAFF; CDR3nt: TGTGCCAGCTCACACTTGGGAAGGGGGGGAACTGAAGCTTTCTTT
abundance: many; j_gene: TRBJ2-5; d_gene: -; v_gene: TRBV28; CDR3aa: CASSLAGSETQYF; CDR3nt: TGTGCCAGCAGTTTGGCAGGGAGTGAGACCCAGTACTTC
abundance: many; j_gene: TRBJ2-1; d_gene: -; v_gene: TRBV12-3/TRBV12-4; CDR3aa: CASSSRYNEQFF; CDR3nt: TGTGCCAGCAGTTCGCGATACAATGAGCAGTTCTTC
abundance: many; j_gene: TRBJ1-5; d_gene: -; v_gene: TRBV28; CDR3aa: CASNPMLQNQPQHF; CDR3nt: TGTGCCAGCAACCCCATGCTACAAAATCAGCCCCAGCATTTT
abundance: many; j_gene: TRBJ1-1; d_gene: -; v_gene: TRBV3-1; CDR3aa: CASSPLLTGNTEAFF; CDR3nt: TGTGCCAGCAGCCCACTATTGACAGGGAACACTGAAGCTTTCTTT
abundance: many; j_gene: TRBJ1-1; d_gene: -; v_gene: TRBV20-1; CDR3aa: CSARDGQGGTTEAFF; CDR3nt: TGCAGTGCTAGAGACGGGCAGGGCGGAACAACTGAAGCTTTCTTT
abundance: -; j_gene: TRBJ2-3; d_gene: TRBD2; v_gene: TRBV5-4; CDR3aa: CASSFRREADTQYF; CDR3nt: TGTGCCAGCAGCTTCCGCCGGGAGGCAGATACGCAGTATTTT
abundance: few; j_gene: TRBJ2-7; d_gene: -; v_gene: TRBV6-1; CDR3aa: CASGRDIYEQYF; CDR3nt: TGTGCCAGCGGCCGGGACATCTACGAGCAGTACTTC
abundance: many; j_gene: TRBJ1-2; d_gene: TRBD1; v_gene: TRBV11-2; CDR3aa: CASSLGQGGYTF; CDR3nt: TGTGCCAGCAGTTTGGGACAGGGTGGCTACACCTTC
abundance: -; j_gene: TRBJ1-1; d_gene: -; v_gene: TRBV2; CDR3aa: CASTGSGNTEAFF; CDR3nt: TGTGCCAGCACGGGGTCAGGGAACACTGAAGCTTTCTTT
abundance: many; j_gene: TRBJ2-1; d_gene: -; v_gene: TRBV20-1; CDR3aa: CSVKRTVTNEQFF; CDR3nt: TGCAGTGTAAAACGGACGGTTACCAATGAGCAGTTCTTC
abundance: many; j_gene: TRBJ2-1; d_gene: TRBD1; v_gene: TRBV3-1; CDR3aa: CASSQLGTDGMEFF; CDR3nt: TGTGCCAGCAGCCAACTCGGGACAGACGGTATGGAGTTCTTC
abundance: many; j_gene: TRBJ2-1; d_gene: TRBD2; v_gene: TRBV7-2; CDR3aa: CASSLRLAGGMNEQFF; CDR3nt: TGTGCCAGCAGCTTGCGCCTAGCGGGAGGGATGAATGAGCAGTTCTTC
abundance: many; j_gene: TRBJ2-3; d_gene: -; v_gene: TRBV7-9; CDR3aa: CASRLKDVPDTQYF; CDR3nt: TGTGCCAGCAGACTTAAGGACGTCCCAGATACGCAGTATTTT
abundance: few; j_gene: TRBJ2-1; d_gene: -; v_gene: TRBV12-3/TRBV12-4; CDR3aa: CASSLRFEQFF; CDR3nt: TGTGCCAGCAGTTTACGTTTTGAGCAGTTCTTC
abundance: few; j_gene: TRBJ2-3; d_gene: TRBD1; v_gene: TRBV19; CDR3aa: CASRDRGVDTQYF; CDR3nt: TGTGCCAGTAGAGACAGGGGGGTTGATACGCAGTATTTT
abundance: -; j_gene: TRBJ2-7; d_gene: TRBD1; v_gene: TRBV6-1; CDR3aa: CASSEPGGFYEQYF; CDR3nt: TGTGCCAGCAGTGAACCAGGGGGCTTCTACGAGCAGTACTTC
abundance: many; j_gene: TRBJ2-3; d_gene: -; v_gene: TRBV6-5; CDR3aa: CASSYSAGPDTQYF; CDR3nt: TGTGCCAGCAGTTACTCAGCAGGCCCGGATACGCAGTATTTT
abundance: -; j_gene: TRBJ2-1; d_gene: TRBD2; v_gene: TRBV5-4; CDR3aa: CASSSRSGGDEQFF; CDR3nt: TGTGCCAGCAGCTCCCGGTCTGGGGGGGATGAGCAGTTCTTC
abundance: few; j_gene: TRBJ1-5; d_gene: TRBD1; v_gene: TRBV19; CDR3aa: CASSVLDRGHQPQHF; CDR3nt: TGTGCCAGTAGCGTCTTGGACAGGGGCCATCAGCCCCAGCATTTT
abundance: few; j_gene: TRBJ2-7; d_gene: TRBD2; v_gene: TRBV2; CDR3aa: CASSVSLAGTYEQYF; CDR3nt: TGTGCCAGCAGTGTAAGTCTAGCGGGTACCTACGAGCAGTACTTC
abundance: -; j_gene: TRBJ2-2; d_gene: TRBD1; v_gene: TRBV20-1; CDR3aa: CSARRDSNTGELFF; CDR3nt: TGCAGTGCTAGAAGGGACAGCAACACCGGGGAGCTGTTTTTT
abundance: few; j_gene: TRBJ1-2; d_gene: TRBD1; v_gene: TRBV10-3; CDR3aa: CAISDRTGGDGYTF; CDR3nt: TGTGCCATCAGTGACAGAACAGGGGGCGATGGCTACACCTTC
abundance: many; j_gene: TRBJ2-1; d_gene: TRBD2; v_gene: TRBV27; CDR3aa: CASSSPSGRQLRNEQFF; CDR3nt: TGTGCCAGCAGTTCCCCTAGCGGGAGGCAGTTAAGAAATGAGCAGTTCTTC